A single sample gave rise to the 28 T cell receptor beta chains below, sequenced in a study of neurological immune-mediated disorders. Each CDR3 protein is one row after TCRdb ran MiXCR on the 5' RACE reads. Here the sample spans 65,000 to 75,000 distinct CDR3 sequences, approximately 4.6% being singletons. The sample consisted of PBMCs. Source of these receptors: a woman between 65 and 79 years old with multiple sclerosis.

This clonotype was found many times. V and J are TRBV4-1 and TRBJ2-1; 11 nucleotides align to TRBD2. The germline gives CDR1 MGHRA, CDR2 YSYEKL. With V trimmed by 0 bases and J by 4 bases, 5 bases remained unmatched. The CDR3 length is 17 residues. The CDR3: CASSQDRGLAEYNEQFF. CDR3 coding DNA: TGCGCCAGCAGCCAAGATCGGGGACTAGCGGAATACAATGAGCAGTTCTTC.

This clonotype was detected many times. The chain uses TRBV12-3 or TRBV12-4 and TRBJ2-1; 9 positions agree with TRBD1. J gave up 8 bases and V 6 bases, and 8 bases lay outside the gene matches. This CDR3 has 14 amino acids. CDR3 in amino acids: CASSTGTGSHEQFF. The CDR3 nucleotides read TGTGCCAGCAGCACCGGGACAGGGTCTCATGAGCAGTTCTTC.

This clonotype has ten or more counts. The rearrangement joins TRBV12-3 or TRBV12-4 to TRBJ1-1; D gene unclear. V dropped 3 bases and J dropped 4 bases, with 9 bases sitting between them. The CDR3 is made up of 13 amino acids. The CDR3 loop reads CASSLGRTTEAFF. CDR3 coding DNA: TGTGCCAGCAGTTTGGGCAGGACCACTGAAGCTTTCTTT.

This clonotype was seen ten or more times. The J gene is TRBJ1-2, the V gene TRBV7-8; no definite D call. The CDR3 spans 12 residues. Looked up from germline, CDR1 is SGHVS and CDR2 is FQNEAQ. The ends were cut back, 5 bases at V and 5 bases at J, with 9 bases in the middle. The CDR3 spells CASSPTVYGYTF. CDR3 coding DNA: TGTGCCAGCAGCCCGACGGTATATGGCTACACCTTC. Full variable domain (missing parts from reference TRBV7-8 and TRBJ1-2): GAGVSQSPRYKVAKRGQDVALRCDPISGHVSLFWYQQALGQGPEFLTYFQNEAQLDKSGLPSDRFFAERPEGSVSTLKIQRTQQEDSAVYLCASSPTVYGYTFGSGTRLTVV.

This clonotype was detected ten times or more. The chain is built from TRBV5-1 and TRBJ2-5, with no clear D. V dropped 2 bases and J dropped 7 bases, with 15 bases sitting between them. The CDR3 spans 14 residues. Germline lookup yields CDR1 SGHRS and CDR2 YFSETQ. The DNA of the CDR3 is TGCGCCAGCAGCTTCAACCCACCCGGTGGGACCCAGTACTTC. It codes for CASSFNPPGGTQYF.

In this sample, this clonotype turned up many times. V and J are TRBV5-4 and TRBJ2-3; D remains unclear. The V and J ends lost 0 bases and 1 base respectively, with 6 bases between them. This CDR3 is 14 amino acids long. Germline CDR1 SGHNT, CDR2 YYREEE (reference sequence). CDR3 sequence reads: CASSLAGGTDTQYF. The CDR3 DNA sequence: TGTGCCAGCAGCTTGGCTGGTGGCACAGATACGCAGTATTTT.

This clonotype was picked up many times. The CDR3 spells CASNERLNAQETQYF. The CDR3 nucleotides are TGTGCCAGCAACGAAAGGTTAAACGCCCAGGAGACCCAGTACTTC. The V gene is TRBV6-6, the J gene TRBJ2-5; D unresolved. Germline CDR1 MNHNY, CDR2 SVGAGI (reference sequence). V was clipped by 7 bases and J by 5 bases, with 20 bases between them. The CDR3 runs 15 residues.

This clonotype was detected many times. This chain connects TRBV20-1 to TRBJ2-1, with D tentatively TRBD2 (7 bases). The length of the CDR3 is 15 residues. CDR1 and CDR2 (germline): DFQATT, SNEGSKA (reference sequence). Deletions cut 3 bases from V and 8 bases from J, with 20 bases between. The DNA of the CDR3 is TGCAGTGCTAGTGGCAGGGGAGGGATGTACGATGAGCAGTTCTTC. It codes for CSASGRGGMYDEQFF.

At least ten counts were recorded for this clonotype. The gene calls are TRBV20-1 and TRBJ1-6, with TRBD1 as a possible D gene (5 bases). Germline values: CDR1 DFQATT, CDR2 SNEGSKA (reference sequence). Deletions cut 6 bases from V and 4 bases from J, with 19 bases between. The CDR3 sequence is 16 residues long. The CDR3 loop reads CSAQTAPRGYNSPLHF. CDR3 bases: TGCAGTGCCCAGACAGCTCCTCGAGGGTATAATTCACCCCTCCACTTT.

In this sample, this clonotype turned up many times. This chain connects TRBV12-3 or TRBV12-4 to TRBJ2-3; TRBD1 is a possible D gene (5 bases). The V end lost 3 bases, the J end lost 2 bases, and 12 bases lay between the germline ends. This CDR3 is built from 15 residues. CDR3 DNA: TGTGCCAGCAGTTTCAGGGTAAAGGACACAGATACGCAGTATTTT. Translating it yields CASSFRVKDTDTQYF.

The rearrangement links TRBV12-3 or TRBV12-4 to TRBJ2-7; D call uncertain. With 4 bases removed from V and 2 bases from J, the gap between germline ends came to 6 bases. The CDR3 has 12 residues. CDR3: CASSSDPYEQYF. In DNA, the CDR3 is TGTGCCAGCAGTTCGGACCCCTACGAGCAGTACTTC.

This clonotype showed up many times. The chain uses TRBV30 and TRBJ1-6; unclear D gene. Trimming took 0 bases from V and 2 from J, leaving 8 bases between them. The CDR3 runs to 15 residues. Germline lookup yields CDR1 GTSNPN and CDR2 SVGIG (reference sequence). CDR3 region: CAWSVTGTYNSPLHF. The CDR3, as DNA: TGTGCCTGGAGTGTCACTGGGACCTATAATTCACCCCTCCACTTT.

This clonotype appeared a few times. V gene TRBV5-1 combines with J gene TRBJ1-1, with 7 bases fitting TRBD1. Germline-derived CDR1 and CDR2 are SGHRS and YFSETQ. This CDR3 has 15 amino acids. The V and J ends lost 4 bases and 0 bases, in that order; junction bases with no gene match: 6. CDR3 sequence: CASSGRGQMNTEAFF. CDR3 coding DNA: TGCGCCAGCAGCGGAAGGGGACAGATGAACACTGAAGCTTTCTTT.

This clonotype occurred many times. The chain joins TRBV29-1 to TRBJ1-1; D unresolved. This CDR3 spans 14 amino acids. Germline-derived CDR1 and CDR2 are SQVTM and ANQGSEA. The V end lost 1 base, the J end lost 7 bases, and 16 bases lay between the germline ends. CDR3 in amino acids: CSVEAGRTYGEAFF. The CDR3 bases are TGCAGCGTTGAAGCTGGGAGGACCTACGGTGAAGCTTTCTTT.

This clonotype was counted many times. The chain is built from TRBV3-1 and TRBJ2-7; D is unclear. Trimming cost V 6 bases and J 1 base, with 10 bases left between them. The length of the CDR3 is 13 residues. In germline, CDR1 is LGHDT, CDR2 YNNKEL (reference sequence). CDR3 in amino acids: CASRPGLSYEQYF. In DNA form, the CDR3 reads TGTGCCAGCAGACCTGGCCTTTCCTACGAGCAGTACTTC.

This clonotype was seen at least ten times. This rearrangement joins TRBV11-2 to TRBJ2-1; D assignment may be TRBD1 or TRBD2 (6 bases each). The V gene's germline CDR1 is SGHAT and CDR2 FQNNGV. Trimming left V 1 base short and J 7 bases short, with 14 bases between. The CDR3 is 15 residues long. As DNA, the CDR3 is TGTGCCAGCAGCTTAGCAATAGGGGGGAGGAATGAGCAGTTCTTC. This translates into CASSLAIGGRNEQFF.

This clonotype has at least ten counts. The V gene is TRBV14, the J gene TRBJ2-2; TRBD2 aligns across 9 bases. CDR3 length: 15 amino acids. V was pared by 1 base and J by 4 bases, with 1 base of the junction left unmatched. Germline values: CDR1 SGHDN, CDR2 FVKESK. The CDR3 spells CASSQGLAVTGELFF. The CDR3 nucleotides read TGTGCCAGCAGCCAAGGACTAGCGGTCACCGGGGAGCTGTTTTTT.

This clonotype was observed many times. The genes are TRBV10-2 and TRBJ2-5; the D gene is possibly TRBD2 (5 bases). Deletions cut 7 bases from V and 2 bases from J, with 11 bases between. The CDR3 extends over 13 amino acids. The germline gives CDR1 WSHSY, CDR2 SAAADI. The CDR3 region is CASTGRVQETQYF. DNA for the CDR3: TGCGCCAGCACGGGAAGGGTTCAAGAGACCCAGTACTTC.

This clonotype has more than one count but fewer than ten. This chain uses TRBV5-1 with TRBJ2-2, with D perhaps matching TRBD1 (6 bases). The CDR3 has 15 amino acids. Per the germline V gene, CDR1 is SGHRS and CDR2 is YFSETQ. V was shortened by 4 bases and J by 3 bases, with 13 bases between the two germline ends. DNA for the CDR3: TGCGCCAGCAGCCCACTCACAGGGTACACCGGGGAGCTGTTTTTT. Its protein is CASSPLTGYTGELFF.

This clonotype was counted at least ten times. The CDR3 DNA reads as TGTGCCAGCAGGAAAATAAGCGGGAGAGAGCAGTTCTTC. Protein product: CASRKISGREQFF. The genes are TRBV7-2 and TRBJ2-1; TRBD2 aligns across 8 bases. Germline V lookup: CDR1 SGHTA, CDR2 FQGNSA. The CDR3 runs 13 residues. V lost 6 bases and J lost 10; bases outside the gene matches: 8.

This clonotype was observed at least ten times. This chain uses TRBV12-3 or TRBV12-4 with TRBJ1-1; maybe TRBD1 (5 bases). This CDR3 comprises 13 residues. V gave up 2 bases and J gave up 9 bases, with 13 bases separating them. CDR3 residues: CASSLTTGSKAFF. CDR3 coding DNA: TGTGCCAGCAGTTTAACCACAGGATCTAAAGCTTTCTTT.

This clonotype was recorded many times. V gene TRBV20-1 combines with J gene TRBJ2-5; 9 nucleotides agree with TRBD2. Germline V gene sequence: CDR1 DFQATT, CDR2 SNEGSKA (reference sequence). The CDR3 has 15 amino acids. The V and J ends lost 6 bases and 4 bases, in that order; junction bases with no gene match: 12. CDR3 DNA sequence: TGCAGTGCGAAAGGGGGTAGCGGGAGAGTAGAGACCCAGTACTTC. It encodes CSAKGGSGRVETQYF.

This clonotype was seen at least ten times. The V gene is TRBV12-3 or TRBV12-4, the J gene TRBJ1-2, with 7 bases aligning to TRBD1. The V gene end was trimmed by 5 bases and the J gene end by 2 bases; junction bases not matched to a gene: 2. This CDR3 is 13 amino acids long. The CDR3 loop reads CASSRTGNYGYTF. CDR3 bases: TGTGCCAGCAGTCGGACAGGAAACTATGGCTACACCTTC.

The CDR3 loop is CASSSGLAGREQYF. CDR3 bases: TGCGCCAGCAGCTCTGGACTAGCGGGAAGGGAGCAGTACTTC. The chain is built from TRBV5-1 and TRBJ2-7, with 12 nucleotides matching TRBD2. The V gene end was trimmed by 3 bases and the J gene end by 7 bases; junction bases not matched to a gene: 5. Germline CDR1 reads SGHRS; CDR2 reads YFSETQ. The CDR3 length is 14 residues.

This clonotype was recorded a few times. V usage is TRBV11-3 and J usage is TRBJ2-1; D call uncertain. Germline V CDR1 and CDR2: SGHNT, YENEEA. Trimming shortened V by 4 bases and J by 12 bases, and 16 bases separated the two germline ends. The CDR3 runs to 13 residues. The CDR3: CASSSHPGKPQFF. The CDR3 DNA follows: TGTGCCAGCAGCTCTCATCCTGGCAAGCCGCAGTTCTTC. The entire variable domain, with the rest obtained from reference TRBV11-3 and TRBJ2-1, is as follows: EAGVVQSPRYKIIEKKQPVAFWCNPISGHNTLYWYLQNLGQGPELLIRYENEEAVDDSQLPKDRFSAERLKGVDSTLKIQPAELGDSAVYLCASSSHPGKPQFFGPGTRLTVL.

This clonotype was detected a few times. J is TRBJ2-7 and V is TRBV6-5, with D unclear. Germline CDR1 MNHEY, CDR2 SVGAGI. The CDR3 is 14 residues long. The ends were cut back, 2 bases at V and 0 bases at J, with 8 bases in the middle. CDR3 sequence: CASSYQAVSYEQYF. In DNA, the CDR3 is TGTGCCAGCAGTTACCAGGCCGTCTCCTACGAGCAGTACTTC.

This clonotype was seen repeatedly, ten times or more. CDR3 loop: CASSWEGNTEAFF. The CDR3 nucleotides read TGTGCCAGCAGCTGGGAAGGGAACACTGAAGCTTTCTTT. The V gene is TRBV7-9, the J gene TRBJ1-1; D gene unclear. Trimming removed 4 bases from V and 1 base from J, with 7 bases in between. The CDR3 has 13 residues. The V gene's germline CDR1 is SEHNR and CDR2 FQNEAQ (reference sequence).

This clonotype was seen at least ten times. V and J are TRBV3-1 and TRBJ1-5, with D possibly TRBD1 on 5 matching bases. Between the trimmed V and J ends, which lost 0 bases and 7 bases, there was a span of 10 bases. This CDR3 spans 14 amino acids. CDR1 is LGHDT and CDR2 is YNNKEL in the germline V gene (reference sequence). For the CDR3, the DNA is TGTGCCAGCAGCCAAGAGGGGGGGACGCAGCCCCAGCATTTT. It codes for CASSQEGGTQPQHF.